This T cell receptor beta chain emerged from a study of T cell responses to AZD1222 COVID-19 vaccine (dated by TCRdb to the early 2020s). For the wider study: AZD1222 recipients whose second dose came at about 4 weeks and those whose second dose came at about 12 weeks were combined into one group, since spike-specific TCR depth and breadth did not differ between the two schedules. TCR sequencing was performed for 230 to 250 trial participants, of whom some 200 were given two doses of AZD1222 and some 25 were given two doses of MenACWY control vaccine. Trial participants were enrolled by age into 18-55, 56-69 and 70-plus year subgroups, with roughly 160, 29 and 62 TCR-sequenced participants respectively.

The CDR1 and CDR2 encoded by the germline V gene are SGHRS and YFSETQ. V is pared back by 1 base and J by 5 bases, with 18 bases lying between the germline termini. From the cysteine through the phenylalanine, the CDR3 covers 16 amino acids. The DNA shown is the 48-base CDR3, in frame from base 1. The full study reports these points: In the small 56-69-year group, the increase in depth fell short of significance, most likely because of low power. Because no day 14 peak-response samples were available, the repertoires could be characterized only after the peak T cell response. Reportedly, close to half of the unique spike-specific TCRs recognized epitopes lying outside the regions that are mutated in the B.1.351 and B.1.1.7 variants. Participants were mostly white British, with more females than males. The authors suggested clonal diversity may have been underestimated. Vaccine-associated CD4 TCRs spanned the whole spike protein, with dominant responses in regions 160-218 and 743-854. A significant rise in spike-specific TCR breadth and depth was observed after two AZD1222 doses relative to day 0 and relative to MenACWY recipients. Conclusions about previously exposed vaccinees were limited because only five to seven AZD1222 recipients were SARS-CoV-2 seropositive at baseline.

Reading the label with the study, this specimen's time point is: baseline before first vaccination. Vaccinee samples were obtained from the UK trials COV001 and COV002, which included a single-blind randomized controlled phase 2/3 trial of AZD1222 (ChAdOx1 nCoV-19) in healthy adults. For TCRbeta chain sequencing, PBMC samples from trial participants were taken at day 0 and at day 28 after the second dose. The CDR3 regions of human TCRbeta chains were subjected to immunosequencing. Per the original workflow: Repertoire TCRs were matched against a reference library of SARS-CoV-2-specific TCRs generated with the MIRA antigen-specificity platform. Breadth meant the fraction of unique TCRs that were SARS-CoV-2-associated, whereas depth meant the fraction of total T cells that were SARS-CoV-2-associated. Each spike-specific TCR was assigned to its reactive spike region and to a CD4 or CD8 class using the MIRA data. Log10-transformed breadth and depth values were compared by one-way ANOVA with Sidak's multiple comparisons tests. The clones in this table, taken by TCRdb from immuneACCESS, are in-frame only. Not every clone is retained; where verified, under half of the shortfall comes from an unresolved V gene, and the cause of the rest is unknown. The DNA gave D and trimming, while V, J and clone size come from that table. This sample comprises about 190,000 clones, approximately 90% of them detected only once. The ten largest clones add up to approximately 0.97% of the sample.

Worth noting for this clone: Which antigen it targets is not known. Base quality data are lacking; no much larger clone is found one base away.

This receptor chain uses TRBV5-1 and TRBJ2-5; no D segment can be confidently identified. The input for sequencing was peripheral blood, taken on day 0 of AZD1222 vaccination. This clonotype was obtained from an adult in good health. Here is the DNA: TGCGCCAGCAGCTTGAGAGTCCAAGGGTTGGGCGAGACCCAGTACTTC. It translates to CASSLRVQGLGETQYF.